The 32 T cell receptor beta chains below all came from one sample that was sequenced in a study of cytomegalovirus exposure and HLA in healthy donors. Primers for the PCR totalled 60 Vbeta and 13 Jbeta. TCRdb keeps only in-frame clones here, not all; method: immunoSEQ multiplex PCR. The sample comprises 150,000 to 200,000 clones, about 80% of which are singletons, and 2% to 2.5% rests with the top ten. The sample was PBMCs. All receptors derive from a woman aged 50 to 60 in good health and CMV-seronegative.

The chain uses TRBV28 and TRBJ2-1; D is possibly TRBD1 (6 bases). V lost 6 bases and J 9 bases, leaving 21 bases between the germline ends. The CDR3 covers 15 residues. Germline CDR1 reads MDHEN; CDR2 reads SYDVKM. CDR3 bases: TGTGCCAGCAGAACCAGGGCTAGGGGGTTGGGTGAGCAGTTCTTC. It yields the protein CASRTRARGLGEQFF. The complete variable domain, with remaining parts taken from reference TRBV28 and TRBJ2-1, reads DVKVTQSSRYLVKRTGEKVFLECVQDMDHENMFWYRQDPGLGLRLIYFSYDVKMKEKGDIPEGYSVSREKKERFSLILESASTNQTSMYLCASRTRARGLGEQFFGPGTRLTVL.

CDR3 nucleotides: TGCGCCAGCAGACTAGCGGGAGGGAGCTCCTACGAGCAGTACTTC. Translating it yields CASRLAGGSSYEQYF. The rearrangement uses TRBV4-1 and TRBJ2-7; 13 bases line up with TRBD2. The CDR3 extends over 15 amino acids. Germline CDR1 MGHRA, CDR2 YSYEKL. J was trimmed by 0 bases and V by 6 bases; bases with no gene match: 2.

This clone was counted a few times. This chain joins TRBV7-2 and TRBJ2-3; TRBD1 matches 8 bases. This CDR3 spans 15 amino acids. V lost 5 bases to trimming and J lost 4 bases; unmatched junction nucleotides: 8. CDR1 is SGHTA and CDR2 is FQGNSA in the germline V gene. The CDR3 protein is CASSLQGGQPDTQYF. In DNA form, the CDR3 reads TGTGCCAGCAGCCTACAGGGGGGACAACCAGATACGCAGTATTTT.

CDR3 DNA: TGTGCCAGCAGGGAGACCGGGACAGGCTATGGCTACACCTTC. It specifies CASRETGTGYGYTF. The V gene is TRBV2, the J gene TRBJ1-2; 8 bases are a match to TRBD1. V dropped 6 bases and J dropped 4; count of bases not matched to a gene: 7. The CDR3 totals 14 residues. From germline, CDR1 is SNHLY and CDR2 FYNNEI.

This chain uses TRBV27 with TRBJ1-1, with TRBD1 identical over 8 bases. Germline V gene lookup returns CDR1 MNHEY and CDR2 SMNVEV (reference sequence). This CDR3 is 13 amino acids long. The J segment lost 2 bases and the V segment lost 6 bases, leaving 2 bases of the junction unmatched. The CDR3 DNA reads TGTGCCAGCAGAGACAGGGGTAACACTGAAGCTTTCTTT. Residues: CASRDRGNTEAFF.

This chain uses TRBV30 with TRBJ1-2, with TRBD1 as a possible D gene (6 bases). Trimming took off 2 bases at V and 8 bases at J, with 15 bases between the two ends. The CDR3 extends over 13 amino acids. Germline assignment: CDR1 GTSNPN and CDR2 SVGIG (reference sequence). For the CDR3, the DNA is TGTGCCTGGAGTTTACAGGGAGTACGCGGCTACACCTTC. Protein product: CAWSLQGVRGYTF.

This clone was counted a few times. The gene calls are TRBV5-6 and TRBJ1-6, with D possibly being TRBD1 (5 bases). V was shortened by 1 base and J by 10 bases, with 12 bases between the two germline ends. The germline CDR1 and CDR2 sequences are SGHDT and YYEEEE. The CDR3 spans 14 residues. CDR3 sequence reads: CASSLYGAGSPLHF. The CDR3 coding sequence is TGTGCCAGCAGCTTGTATGGCGCAGGGTCACCCCTCCACTTT.

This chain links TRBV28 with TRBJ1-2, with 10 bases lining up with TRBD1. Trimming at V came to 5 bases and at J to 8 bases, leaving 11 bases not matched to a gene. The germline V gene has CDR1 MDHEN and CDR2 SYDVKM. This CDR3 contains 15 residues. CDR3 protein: CASSAPGQGIGGYTF. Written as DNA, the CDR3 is TGTGCCAGCAGTGCTCCGGGACAGGGGATTGGCGGCTACACCTTC.

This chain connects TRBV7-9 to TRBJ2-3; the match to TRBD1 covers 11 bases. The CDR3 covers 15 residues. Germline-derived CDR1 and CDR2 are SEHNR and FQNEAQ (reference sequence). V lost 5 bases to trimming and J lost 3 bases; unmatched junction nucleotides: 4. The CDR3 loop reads CASSVGQGATDTQYF. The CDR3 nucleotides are TGTGCCAGCAGCGTCGGACAGGGGGCGACAGATACGCAGTATTTT.

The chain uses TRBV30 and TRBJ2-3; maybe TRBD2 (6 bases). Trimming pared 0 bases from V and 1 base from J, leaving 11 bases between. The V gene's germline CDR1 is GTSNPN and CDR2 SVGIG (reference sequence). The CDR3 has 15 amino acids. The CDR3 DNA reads TGTGCCTGGAGTGTAAGGCGGGACGGCACAGATACGCAGTATTTT. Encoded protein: CAWSVRRDGTDTQYF.

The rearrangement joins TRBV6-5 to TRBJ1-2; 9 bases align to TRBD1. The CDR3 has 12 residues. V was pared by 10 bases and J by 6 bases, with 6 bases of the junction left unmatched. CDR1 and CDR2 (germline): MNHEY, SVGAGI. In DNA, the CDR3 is TGTGCCACCCGGGACAGGGTGGATGGCTACACCTTC. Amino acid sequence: CATRDRVDGYTF.

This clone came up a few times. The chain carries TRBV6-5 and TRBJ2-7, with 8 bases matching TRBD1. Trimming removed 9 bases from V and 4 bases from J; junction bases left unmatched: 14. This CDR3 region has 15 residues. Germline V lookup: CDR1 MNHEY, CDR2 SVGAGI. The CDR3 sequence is CASTMQGAGVYEQYF. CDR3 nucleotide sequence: TGTGCCAGTACTATGCAGGGGGCGGGTGTGTACGAGCAGTACTTC.

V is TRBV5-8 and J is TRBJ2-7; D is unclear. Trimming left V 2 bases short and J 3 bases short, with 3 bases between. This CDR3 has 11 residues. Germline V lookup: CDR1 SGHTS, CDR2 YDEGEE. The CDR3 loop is CASSFGYEQYF. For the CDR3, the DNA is TGTGCCAGCAGCTTCGGCTACGAGCAGTACTTC.

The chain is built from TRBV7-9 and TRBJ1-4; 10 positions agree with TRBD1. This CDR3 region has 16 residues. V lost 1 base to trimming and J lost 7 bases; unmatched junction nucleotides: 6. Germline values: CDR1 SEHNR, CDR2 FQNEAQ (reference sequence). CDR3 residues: CASSLEGGTGAEKLFF. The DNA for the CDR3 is TGTGCCAGCAGCTTAGAAGGAGGGACAGGGGCTGAAAAACTGTTTTTT.

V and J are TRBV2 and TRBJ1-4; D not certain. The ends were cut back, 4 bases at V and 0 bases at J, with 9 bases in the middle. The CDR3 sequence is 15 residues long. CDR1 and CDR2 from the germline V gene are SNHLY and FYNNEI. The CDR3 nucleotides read TGTGCCAGCAGTGTTAGGCAGGCAACTAATGAAAAACTGTTTTTT. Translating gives CASSVRQATNEKLFF.

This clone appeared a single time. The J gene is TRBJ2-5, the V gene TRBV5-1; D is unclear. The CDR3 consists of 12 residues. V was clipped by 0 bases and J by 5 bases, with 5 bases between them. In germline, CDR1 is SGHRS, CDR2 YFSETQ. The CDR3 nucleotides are TGCGCCAGCAGCTTGGGTCGTGAGACCCAGTACTTC. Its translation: CASSLGRETQYF. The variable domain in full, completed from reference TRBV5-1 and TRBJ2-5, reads KAGVTQTPRYLIKTRGQQVTLSCSPISGHRSVSWYQQTPGQGLQFLFEYFSETQRNKGNFPGRFSGRQFSNSRSEMNVSTLELGDSALYLCASSLGRETQYFGPGTRLLVL.

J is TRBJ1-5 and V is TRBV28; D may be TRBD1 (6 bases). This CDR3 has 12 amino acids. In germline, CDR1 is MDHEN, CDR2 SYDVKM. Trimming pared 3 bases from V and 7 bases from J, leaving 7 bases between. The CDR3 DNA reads TGTGCCAGCAGTTTCGGACAGCAGCCCCAGCATTTT. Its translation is CASSFGQQPQHF. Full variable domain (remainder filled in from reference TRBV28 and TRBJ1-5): DVKVTQSSRYLVKRTGEKVFLECVQDMDHENMFWYRQDPGLGLRLIYFSYDVKMKEKGDIPEGYSVSREKKERFSLILESASTNQTSMYLCASSFGQQPQHFGDGTRLSIL.

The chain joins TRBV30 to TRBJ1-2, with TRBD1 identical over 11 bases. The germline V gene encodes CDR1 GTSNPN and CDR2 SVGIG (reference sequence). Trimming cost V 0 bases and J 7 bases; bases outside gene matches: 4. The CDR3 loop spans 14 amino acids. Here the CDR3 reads CAWSVRTGGSGYTF. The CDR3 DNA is TGTGCCTGGAGTGTACGGACAGGGGGCTCTGGCTACACCTTC.

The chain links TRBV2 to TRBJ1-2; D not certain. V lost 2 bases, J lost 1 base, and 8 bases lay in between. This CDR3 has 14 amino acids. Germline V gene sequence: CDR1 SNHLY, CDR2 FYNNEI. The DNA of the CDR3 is TGTGCCAGCAGTGAAATGCGGCTTAACTATGGCTACACCTTC. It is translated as CASSEMRLNYGYTF.

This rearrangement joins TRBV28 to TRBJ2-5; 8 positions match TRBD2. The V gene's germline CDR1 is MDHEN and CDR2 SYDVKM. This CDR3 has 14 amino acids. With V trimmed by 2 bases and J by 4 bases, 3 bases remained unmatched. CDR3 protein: CASSLLAGGETQYF. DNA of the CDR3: TGTGCCAGCAGTTTACTTGCGGGAGGAGAGACCCAGTACTTC.

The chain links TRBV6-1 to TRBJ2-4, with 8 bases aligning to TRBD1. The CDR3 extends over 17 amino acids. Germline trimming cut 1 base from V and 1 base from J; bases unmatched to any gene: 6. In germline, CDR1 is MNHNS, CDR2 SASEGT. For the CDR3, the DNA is TGTGCCAGCAGTGAAGGGCAGGGGGCAGGGGCCAAAAACATTCAGTACTTC. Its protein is CASSEGQGAGAKNIQYF.

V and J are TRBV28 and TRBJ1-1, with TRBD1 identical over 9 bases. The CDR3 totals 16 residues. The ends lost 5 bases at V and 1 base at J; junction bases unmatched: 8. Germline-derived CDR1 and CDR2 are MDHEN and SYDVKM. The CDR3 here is CASSRRLGQGNTEAFF. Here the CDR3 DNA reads TGTGCCAGCAGTCGAAGACTGGGACAGGGGAACACTGAAGCTTTCTTT.

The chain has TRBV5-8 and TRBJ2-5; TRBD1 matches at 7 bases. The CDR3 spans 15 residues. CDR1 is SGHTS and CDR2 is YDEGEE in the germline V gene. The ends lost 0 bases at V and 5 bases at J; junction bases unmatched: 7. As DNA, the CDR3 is TGTGCCAGCAGCTTGGAGGGGGCCTCCGGGGAGACCCAGTACTTC. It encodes CASSLEGASGETQYF. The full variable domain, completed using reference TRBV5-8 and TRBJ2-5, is EAGVTQSPTHLIKTRGQQATLRCSPISGHTSVYWYQQALGLGLQFLLWYDEGEERNRGNFPPRFSGRQFPNYSSELNVNALELEDSALYLCASSLEGASGETQYFGPGTRLLVL.

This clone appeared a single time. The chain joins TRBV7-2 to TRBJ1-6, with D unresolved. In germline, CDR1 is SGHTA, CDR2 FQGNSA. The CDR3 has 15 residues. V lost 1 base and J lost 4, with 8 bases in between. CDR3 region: CASSLVSLYNSPLHF. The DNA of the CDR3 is TGTGCCAGCAGCTTAGTTTCCCTATATAATTCACCCCTCCACTTT.

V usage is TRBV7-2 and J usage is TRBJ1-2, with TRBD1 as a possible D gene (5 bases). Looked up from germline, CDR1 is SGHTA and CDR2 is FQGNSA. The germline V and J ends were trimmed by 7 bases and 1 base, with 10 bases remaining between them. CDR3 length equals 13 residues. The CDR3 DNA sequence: TGTGCCAGCACTTCGACAGTTAACTATGGCTACACCTTC. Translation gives CASTSTVNYGYTF.

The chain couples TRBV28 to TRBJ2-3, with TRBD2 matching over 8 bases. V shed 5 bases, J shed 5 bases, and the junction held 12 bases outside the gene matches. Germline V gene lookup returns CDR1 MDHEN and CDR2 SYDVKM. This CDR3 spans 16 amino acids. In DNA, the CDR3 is TGTGCCAGCAGTCCGATCGACCGGGGGGGTTTAGATACGCAGTATTTT. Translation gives CASSPIDRGGLDTQYF.

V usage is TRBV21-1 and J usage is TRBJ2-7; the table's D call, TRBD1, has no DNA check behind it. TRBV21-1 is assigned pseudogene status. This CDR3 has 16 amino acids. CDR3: CASSKVAGHFGYEQYF. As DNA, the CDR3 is TGTGCCAGCAGCAAAGTTGCCGGACATTTCGGCTACGAGCAGTACTTC.

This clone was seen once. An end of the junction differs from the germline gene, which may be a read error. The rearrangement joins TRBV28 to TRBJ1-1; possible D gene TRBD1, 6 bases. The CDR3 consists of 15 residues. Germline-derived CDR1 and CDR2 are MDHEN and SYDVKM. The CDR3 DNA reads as TGTGCCAGCAGTTCAATCCAGGGGAGTAACATTGAAGCTTTCTTT. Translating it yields CASSSIQGSNIEAFF.

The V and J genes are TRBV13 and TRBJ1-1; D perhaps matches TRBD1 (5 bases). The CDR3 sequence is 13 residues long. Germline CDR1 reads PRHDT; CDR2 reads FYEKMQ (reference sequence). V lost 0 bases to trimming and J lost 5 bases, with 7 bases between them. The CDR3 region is CASSLGRGTEAFF. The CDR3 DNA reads TGTGCCAGCAGCTTAGGTCGGGGGACTGAAGCTTTCTTT.

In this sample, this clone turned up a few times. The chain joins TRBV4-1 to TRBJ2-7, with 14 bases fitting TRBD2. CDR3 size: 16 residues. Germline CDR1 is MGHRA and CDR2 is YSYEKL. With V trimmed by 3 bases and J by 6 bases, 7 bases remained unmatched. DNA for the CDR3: TGCGCCAGCAGCCACGCGGGACTAGCGGGAGCAGGCGAGCAGTACTTC. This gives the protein CASSHAGLAGAGEQYF.

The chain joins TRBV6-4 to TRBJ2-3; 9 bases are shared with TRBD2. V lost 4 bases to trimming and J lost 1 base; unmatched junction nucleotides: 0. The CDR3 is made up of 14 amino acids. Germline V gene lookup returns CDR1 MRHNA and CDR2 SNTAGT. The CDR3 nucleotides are TGTGCCAGCAGTGTAGCGGGAGGCACAGATACGCAGTATTTT. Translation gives CASSVAGGTDTQYF.

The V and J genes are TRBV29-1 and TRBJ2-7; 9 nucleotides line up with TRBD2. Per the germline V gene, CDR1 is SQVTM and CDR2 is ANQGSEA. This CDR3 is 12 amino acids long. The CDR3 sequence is CSGRGGGYEQYF. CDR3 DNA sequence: TGCAGTGGCCGCGGGGGGGGCTACGAGCAGTACTTC.